These 10 T cell receptor beta chains share one sample of origin, sequenced in a study of cytomegalovirus exposure and HLA in healthy donors. The PCR ran on 60 Vbeta and 13 Jbeta primers. Profiled with immunoSEQ multiplex PCR; TCRdb holds only in-frame clones, not every one. The sample records fewer than 250,000 clones, 70% to 85% being singletons. The sequencing input was PBMCs. These receptors all stem from a male donor in good health and CMV-seronegative.

The chain links TRBV11-2 to TRBJ2-5; 8 nucleotides align to TRBD1. V was clipped by 2 bases and J by 1 base; unmatched bases: 3. Per germline, CDR1 SGHAT and CDR2 FQNNGV. This CDR3 has 15 residues. The CDR3 reads CASSLHGQGQETQYF. The CDR3 DNA reads TGTGCCAGCAGCTTACATGGACAGGGCCAAGAGACCCAGTACTTC. Filled out from reference TRBV11-2 and TRBJ2-5, the complete variable domain reads EAGVAQSPRYKIIEKRQSVAFWCNPISGHATLYWYQQILGQGPKLLIQFQNNGVVDDSQLPKDRFSAERLKGVDSTLKIQPAKLEDSAVYLCASSLHGQGQETQYFGPGTRLLVL.

CDR3 residues: CASTARDSVKEKLFF. CDR3 nucleotides: TGCGCCAGCACCGCAAGGGACAGCGTAAAGGAAAAACTGTTTTTT. The V gene is TRBV10-2, the J gene TRBJ1-4, with 7 bases lining up with TRBD1. V was clipped by 7 bases and J by 8 bases; unmatched bases: 13. Looked up from germline, CDR1 is WSHSY and CDR2 is SAAADI. This CDR3 is 15 amino acids long.

V is TRBV6-5 and J is TRBJ2-3; D gene unclear. From germline, CDR1 is MNHEY and CDR2 SVGAGI. The length of the CDR3 is 13 residues. The ends were cut back, 5 bases at V and 1 base at J, with 7 bases in the middle. The CDR3 bases are TGTGCCAGCAGTGCAAAGCGCACAGATACGCAGTATTTT. Its translation is CASSAKRTDTQYF.

V and J are TRBV7-9 and TRBJ2-5; D is ambiguous. V shed 5 bases and J shed 2 bases, with 3 bases lying between them. This CDR3 spans 11 amino acids. In germline, CDR1 is SEHNR, CDR2 FQNEAQ (reference sequence). In nucleotides, the CDR3 is TGTGCCAGCAGCCTACAAGAGACCCAGTACTTC. Its protein is CASSLQETQYF. Looking up the rest from reference TRBV7-9 and TRBJ2-5 gives the full variable domain: DTGVSQNPRHKITKRGQNVTFRCDPISEHNRLYWYRQTLGQGPEFLTYFQNEAQLEKSRLLSDRFSAERPKGSFSTLEIQRTEQGDSAMYLCASSLQETQYFGPGTRLLVL.

The J gene is TRBJ2-7, the V gene TRBV4-1; the match to TRBD1 covers 9 bases. This CDR3 contains 16 residues. V gave up 5 bases and J gave up 0 bases; unmatched junction bases: 8. CDR1 and CDR2 from the germline V gene are MGHRA and YSYEKL. CDR3 nucleotide sequence: TGCGCCAGCAGCGCCAGGACAGGGGCAAGCTCCTACGAGCAGTACTTC. As protein: CASSARTGASSYEQYF.

The genes are TRBV5-1 and TRBJ2-3; 10 nucleotides line up with TRBD2. CDR3 length equals 12 residues. V lost 4 bases and J lost 9; bases outside the gene matches: 2. The germline V gene encodes CDR1 SGHRS and CDR2 YFSETQ. CDR3 in DNA: TGCGCCAGCAGCCCAGCGGGGGGGACGCAGTATTTT. Its protein product is CASSPAGGTQYF.

This clone was seen at least ten times. The chain couples TRBV6-1 to TRBJ2-7; D is unclear. From germline, CDR1 is MNHNS and CDR2 SASEGT. V was shortened by 8 bases and J by 2 bases, with 16 bases between the two germline ends. CDR3 length: 14 residues. For the CDR3, the DNA is TGTGCCAGCCGCGAGATCTGGGCCGCCTACGAGCAGTACTTC. Translation gives CASREIWAAYEQYF.

In DNA form, the CDR3 reads TGCGCCAGCAGCTTGGGACTAGCGGAATCAAAAGAGACCCAGTACTTC. Its protein is CASSLGLAESKETQYF. The J gene is TRBJ2-5, the V gene TRBV5-1; 9 bases map to TRBD2. The CDR3 length is 16 residues. V dropped 0 bases and J dropped 3; count of bases not matched to a gene: 6. Looked up from germline, CDR1 is SGHRS and CDR2 is YFSETQ.

V usage is TRBV7-2 and J usage is TRBJ2-7; a possible D gene is TRBD2 (6 bases). The CDR3 length is 14 residues. V shed 3 bases and J shed 3 bases, with 12 bases lying between them. Germline V CDR1 and CDR2: SGHTA, FQGNSA. This chain's CDR3 is CASSLGLAYYEQYF. The CDR3 nucleotides read TGTGCCAGCAGCTTGGGGCTAGCGTACTACGAGCAGTACTTC. Filled out from reference TRBV7-2 and TRBJ2-7, the complete variable domain reads GAGVSQSPSNKVTEKGKDVELRCDPISGHTALYWYRQSLGQGLEFLIYFQGNSAPDKSGLPSDRFSAERTGGSVSTLTIQRTQQEDSAVYLCASSLGLAYYEQYFGPGTRLTVT.

This clone was found once. V is TRBV19 and J is TRBJ2-2; 9 bases are a match to TRBD1. The germline CDR1 and CDR2 sequences are LNHDA and SQIVND (reference sequence). The CDR3 length is 15 residues. With V trimmed by 8 bases and J by 1 base, 5 bases remained unmatched. The CDR3 DNA reads TGTGCCAGTTCGGGACAGGGAAGGAACACCGGGGAGCTGTTTTTT. It translates to CASSGQGRNTGELFF.